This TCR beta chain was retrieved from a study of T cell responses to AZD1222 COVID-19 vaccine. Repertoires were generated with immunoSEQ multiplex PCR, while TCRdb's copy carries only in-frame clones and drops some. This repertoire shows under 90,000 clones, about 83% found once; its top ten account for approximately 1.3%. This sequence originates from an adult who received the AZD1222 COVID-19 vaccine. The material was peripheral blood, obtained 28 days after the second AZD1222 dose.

CDR3 amino acids: CASSQVSGQGAEAFF. For the CDR3, the DNA is TGCGCCAGCAGCCAAGTAAGCGGTCAGGGGGCTGAAGCTTTCTTT. The gene calls are TRBV4-1 and TRBJ1-1; 7 positions agree with TRBD1. CDR1 and CDR2 from the germline V gene are MGHRA and YSYEKL. V lost 1 base and J lost 6; bases outside the gene matches: 8. CDR3 size: 15 residues.